Listed below are T cell receptor beta chains from one sample, sequenced in a study of cytomegalovirus exposure and HLA in healthy donors. Method: immunoSEQ multiplex PCR; TCRdb's copy keeps in-frame clones and lacks some. The repertoire holds about 64,000 clones, with around 95% as singletons. The material sequenced was PBMCs. Every receptor here comes from a woman aged 18 to 35 in good health and CMV-seropositive. Each CDR3 is given without its conserved first and last residue.

>TRBJ2-1|TRBV28
ASSPNIGLAGVGDEQF
>TRBJ1-6|TRBV30
AWSDWGTSSPLH
>TRBJ1-1|TRBV28
ASSLLDSPNTEAF
>TRBJ1-1|TRBV4-1
ASSSKQGVGTEAF
>TRBJ1-1|TRBV7-2
ASSFEVQGNTEAF
>TRBJ2-2|TRBV10-3
AISEHEGANTGELF
>TRBJ1-1|TRBV30
AWTKMGRTEAF
>TRBJ1-1|TRBV19
ASSRGGNTEAF
>TRBJ2-1|TRBV4-1
ASSQDRLAAYNEQF
>TRBJ2-3|TRBV29-1
SVEGSTSGIADTQY
>TRBJ2-1|TRBV11-3
ASSFDSGGYNEQF
>TRBJ2-1|TRBV15
ATSRYPPGLGSPHEQF
>TRBJ2-7|TRBV6-1
ASRKLAGVYEQY
>TRBJ2-5|TRBV2
ASSRTSGGYQETQY
>TRBJ2-5|TRBV4-1
ASSYRFWETQY
>TRBJ2-1|TRBV11-3
ASSLDGSSGYNEQF
>TRBJ1-2|TRBV14
ASSHDFSGTGLDGYT
>TRBJ1-3|TRBV5-4
ASSLPERGSGNTIY
>TRBJ2-7|TRBV19
ASSGGTVSYEQY
>TRBJ2-7|TRBV28
ASTSASGGYYEQY
>TRBJ2-1|TRBV12-1
ASSPRTGQTVERSSYNEQF
>TRBJ2-7|TRBV7-8
ASSLAGGTDYEQY
>TRBJ1-2|TRBV5-4
ASSGTGDYGYT
>TRBJ2-7|TRBV5-4
ASSRSGAGGFYEQY
>TRBJ2-2|TRBV5-1
ASSTAGATGELF
>TRBJ1-2|TRBV12-2
ASRLAGKRGLLFYGYT
>TRBJ2-7|TRBV4-1
ASSQGQTPAYEQY
>TRBJ2-7|TRBV6-5
ASSYFRVLEQY
>TRBJ1-1|TRBV9
ASSAGTGVTQAF
>TRBJ1-2|TRBV28
ASSETQGLGIYGYT
>TRBJ1-2|TRBV30
AWRAGLLYGYT
>TRBJ1-3|TRBV10-3
AITGGQDGNTIY
>TRBJ2-3|TRBV30
AWRQSDMLTDTQY
>TRBJ2-5|TRBV29-1
SVRGGLAGAETQY
>TRBJ2-1|TRBV30
ASTGGSYNEQF
>TRBJ1-2|TRBV7-2
ASSSRPGQGYGYT
>TRBJ1-2|TRBV19
ASSIRRFGYT